Shown below are 8 T cell receptor beta chains from a single sample sequenced in a study of blood T cell repertoires in COVID-19. Sequencing was performed with immunoSEQ multiplex PCR; in TCRdb, only in-frame clones are kept and a portion is missing. The table lists some 370,000 clones, 85% to 90% of them singletons, with approximately 7% in the top ten. The specimen was peripheral blood. Receptors originate from a man younger than 30 with active or convalescent COVID-19.

The chain recombines TRBV6-6 with TRBJ1-1; possibly TRBD1 for D (6 bases). V lost 2 bases and J 1 base, leaving 14 bases between the germline ends. Germline V lookup: CDR1 MNHNY, CDR2 SVGAGI (reference sequence). The CDR3 spans 16 residues. CDR3 in amino acids: CASSYPIPGQNTEAFF. The CDR3 DNA reads as TGTGCCAGCAGTTACCCCATCCCGGGACAGAACACTGAAGCTTTCTTT.

The V call is TRBV25-1, the J call TRBJ1-6, with D hard to call. With 6 bases removed from V and 0 bases from J, the gap between germline ends came to 6 bases. Germline loops: CDR1 MGHDK, CDR2 SYGVNS. The CDR3 totals 14 residues. The CDR3 spells CASRGVSYNSPLHF. CDR3 nucleotides: TGTGCCAGCAGAGGAGTCTCCTATAATTCACCCCTCCACTTT.

The chain couples TRBV30 to TRBJ2-7; 7 nucleotides align to TRBD2. This CDR3 has 13 amino acids. Germline values: CDR1 GTSNPN, CDR2 SVGIG (reference sequence). Trimming took 3 bases from V and 2 from J; bases not matched to a gene: 4. CDR3 residues: CAWSPGLPYEQYF. In DNA form, the CDR3 reads TGTGCCTGGAGCCCGGGACTACCCTACGAGCAGTACTTC.

V is TRBV29-1 and J is TRBJ2-7, with a weak D call TRBD2 (5 bases). This CDR3 spans 15 amino acids. The germline V gene encodes CDR1 SQVTM and CDR2 ANQGSEA. V lost 5 bases and J lost 3, with 20 bases in between. In nucleotides, the CDR3 is TGCAGCGTTCCCTCAAACCCCGCGGGCAGCTACGAGCAGTACTTC. Translation: CSVPSNPAGSYEQYF.

J is TRBJ2-2 and V is TRBV3-1 (or the pseudogene TRBV3-2), with a weak D call TRBD1 (6 bases). V lost 2 bases and J lost 5, with 12 bases in between. The germline CDR1 and CDR2 sequences are LGHDT and YNNKEL (reference sequence). This CDR3 contains 15 residues. The CDR3 sequence is CASSQKNRDTGELFF. In DNA form, the CDR3 reads TGTGCCAGCAGCCAAAAGAACAGGGATACCGGGGAGCTGTTTTTT.

This chain connects TRBV7-3 to TRBJ2-2; 7 bases align to TRBD1. Germline CDR1 and CDR2: SGHTA and FQGTGA. The CDR3 has 15 residues. The V gene end was trimmed by 3 bases and the J gene end by 7 bases; junction bases not matched to a gene: 8. Here the CDR3 reads CASSFAGTENGELFF. Here the CDR3 DNA reads TGTGCCAGCAGCTTTGCCGGGACAGAAAACGGGGAGCTGTTTTTT.

The V gene is TRBV4-3, the J gene TRBJ2-7; TRBD2 matches 7 bases. V lost 0 bases to trimming and J lost 6 bases; unmatched junction nucleotides: 8. Germline V lookup: CDR1 LGHNA, CDR2 YSLEER. CDR3 size: 15 residues. The CDR3 loop reads CASSQDPGRSREQYF. DNA for the CDR3: TGCGCCAGCAGCCAAGATCCCGGGAGGAGTCGCGAGCAGTACTTC.

The gene calls are TRBV6-5 and TRBJ2-2, with 7 bases fitting TRBD1. This CDR3 is built from 15 residues. V lost 5 bases and J lost 1; bases outside the gene matches: 4. The germline CDR1 and CDR2 sequences are MNHEY and SVGAGI. CDR3 nucleotide sequence: TGTGCCAGCAGTATGGGACAGCTGAACACCGGGGAGCTGTTTTTT. Protein: CASSMGQLNTGELFF.